This T cell receptor (beta chain) came from a study of T cells in Graves' hyperthyroidism and ophthalmopathy. The wider study: Staff took peripheral blood when the initial diagnosis was made, before any treatment began. Regarding the study as a whole: Separation of ophthalmopathy from stable hyperthyroidism was achieved by a 13 V-J model.

CDR1 is SQVTM, CDR2 ANQGSEA, per germline. Trimming left V 0 bases short and J 8 bases short, with 16 bases between. The CDR3 spans 14 residues. From RNA transcripts, TCR beta CDR3 regions were amplified. HTBI primers drove first-round RT-PCR of the TCR CDR3. TCRdb reprocessed the multiplex PCR reads with MiXCR, giving one entry per CDR3 protein. The table shows roughly 750,000 distinct CDR3 sequences, with roughly 15% occurring only once. This clonotype was found a few times. What it recognizes is unknown. The patients, who ranged from 18 to 65 in age, presented with newly diagnosed hyperthyroidism lasting under 2 months. PBMCs were derived from 10 ml fresh peripheral blood.

Sequenced sample: blood. The J gene is TRBJ1-2, the V gene TRBV29-1; D possibly corresponds to TRBD1 (5 bases). The receptor's source is a man between 18 and 35 years old with Graves' hyperthyroidism. The CDR3 sequence: CSVEESEGFDGYTF. The CDR3 DNA reads as TGCAGCGTTGAAGAATCAGAGGGGTTTGACGGCTACACCTTC.